This T cell receptor (beta chain) was recovered during a study of CD8 T cells in Susac syndrome. Reverse transcription of roughly 0.45 to 1 ug RNA was carried out with random hexamers. TCRdb re-called the immunoSEQ multiplex PCR reads through MiXCR, storing one row per CDR3 protein. The profile shows 400,000 to 550,000 distinct CDR3 sequences, approximately 85% of them singletons. This CDR3 has 12 amino acids. The germline V and J ends were trimmed by 3 bases and 2 bases, with 7 bases remaining between them. The germline gives CDR1 GTSNPN, CDR2 SVGIG (reference sequence). The multiple sclerosis control group was made up of treatment-naive patients with stable or active relapsing-remitting disease. TEMRA cells were FACS-enriched, unlike CD8+ and CD4+ T cells, which were negatively isolated.

The sequenced sample consisted of CD8+ T cells from PBMCs. The chain employs TRBV30 and TRBJ1-1; TRBD1 might be the D (5 bases). The TCR sequence derives from a human donor with multiple sclerosis. CDR3 amino acids: CAWRGENTEAFF. CDR3 in DNA: TGTGCCTGGAGAGGGGAAAACACTGAAGCTTTCTTT.